The sequence of this T cell receptor beta chain was determined in a study of cytomegalovirus exposure and HLA in healthy donors. Study findings and constraints: Rarity marked most TCR sequences, yet some public TCRs occurred in many donors. Under in vitro conditions, a few CMV-associated chains were confirmed as specific for CMV antigens.

Data came from immunoSEQ multiplex PCR; TCRdb stores just in-frame clones and leaves some out. The table has about 130,000 clones, around 92% seen once. The donors were part of the roughly 130-subject validation cohort, which stood apart from the roughly 700-subject first cohort. The CDR3 runs to 15 residues. CDR1 and CDR2 from the germline V gene are SGHRS and YFSETQ. V shed 0 bases and J 4 bases; nucleotides not matched to a gene: 3. This clone showed up just once. The antigen is not known. The source material was PBMCs. The sequence was obtained from a man in his thirties or forties in good health and CMV-seronegative. The chain employs TRBV5-1 and TRBJ1-2, with 10 bases fitting TRBD1. The CDR3 DNA reads as TGCGCCAGCAGCTTGGGTGGACAGGGGGGCTATGGCTACACCTTC. Its translation: CASSLGGQGGYGYTF.